The sequence of this T cell receptor beta chain was determined in a study of shared clonotypes between healthy human individuals. Comments on this clone: The antigen is unknown.

Overall study results and limits: Shared across a few donors were around 5% of the naive CD4 clonotypes. For sorted subsets, rarefaction showed incomplete sequencing despite large depth.

Clones were read by immunoSEQ multiplex PCR, and TCRdb kept only the in-frame ones, dropping some. The sample has approximately 2,000,000 clones, around 95% seen once. Germline V CDR1 and CDR2: LNHDA, SQIVND (reference sequence). Germline trimming cut 7 bases from V and 5 bases from J; bases unmatched to any gene: 8. The CDR3 runs to 14 residues. CD45RO-negative CD8 cells positively selected for CCR7 made up the naive population, which excluded terminally differentiated effector memory CD45RA+ cells. This clonotype was sampled from a man aged 18 to 29 in good health. Some clones in this sample may be carry-over from other donors' samples. Sequencing was performed on naive CD8+ T cells from PBMCs. This rearrangement joins TRBV19 to TRBJ1-1, with 9 bases identical to TRBD1. CDR3 sequence (DNA): TGTGCCAGTACCTCGGGACAGGGCTGGACTGAAGCTTTCTTT. Translation: CASTSGQGWTEAFF.